The present TCR beta chain was sequenced within a study of T cells in Graves' hyperthyroidism and ophthalmopathy (dated by TCRdb to between 2018 and 2020). Background for the entire study: Peripheral blood samples were taken at the time of initial diagnosis, prior to any treatment. TCR V-J signatures able to tell the groups apart were searched for in a discovery cohort of some 100 patients, of whom about 40 had Graves' ophthalmopathy and around 56 had stable Graves' hyperthyroidism. Prospective prediction of ophthalmopathy was tested in an independent validation cohort consisting of 18 to 20 hyperthyroidism patients and 15 to 17 patients who later progressed to ophthalmopathy. For training and testing, the 100 or so patients in the discovery cohort were randomly divided in a 7:3 ratio. In addition, the study compared T-cell repertoires in thyroid tissue and in blood from six Graves' hyperthyroidism patients. After sampling, hyperthyroidism patients received methimazole starting at 30 mg daily, and ophthalmopathy patients received high-dose intravenous methylprednisolone. TCR Vbeta CDR3 sequencing of 130 to 150 peripheral blood samples (approximately 44 ophthalmopathy, about 74 hyperthyroidism and some 17 progressor patients) is reported in the paper. Points the paper makes about the study in general: Ophthalmopathy was separated from stable hyperthyroidism by a 13 V-J signature model, with around 90% sensitivity and about 81% specificity obtained in cross-validation and 80%/75% obtained in testing. Sample size was not statistically predetermined, and investigators were not blinded to group allocation. Most expanded thyroid clonotypes (frequency above 0.001) were also detected in blood, a finding suggesting that blood repertoires may reflect thyroid immune responses. In validation, the model predicted progression to ophthalmopathy with 60% to 71% sensitivity and approximately 78% specificity, a median of about six months before onset.

In the ophthalmopathy patients, disease was moderately to severely active, with a Clinical Activity Score of 3 or more, a NOSPECS grade of 4 or more, and a duration of less than 3 months. The study excluded patients with uncontrolled infections, other autoimmune diseases, pregnancy or lactation. Diagnoses were based on clinical symptoms, serum thyroxine and TRAb, thyroid ultrasound and orbital computed tomography. Ficoll-Paque density gradient centrifugation was used to isolate PBMCs from approximately 11 ml of fresh peripheral blood. Total RNA was extracted using Trizol reagent, and RNA quality was assessed on an Agilent 2100 Bioanalyzer. From a lookup of the germline V gene (reference sequence), CDR1 and CDR2 are SGHNT and YYREEE. The CDR3 sequence holds 16 residues, the cysteine and phenylalanine included. Here the CDR3 DNA is all that survives: 48 bases in frame from base 1. V has 2 bases trimmed and J has 6 bases trimmed; junction bases matching no gene number 9.

The TCR beta CDR3 regions were amplified from RNA transcripts. The first round of RT-PCR for the TCR CDR3 was performed with the HTBI primer set and the Qiagen OneStep RT-PCR kit. The libraries were constructed in a second round of multiplex PCR and then size-selected and purified. The libraries were sequenced on an Illumina HiSeq2000 using paired-end 100 bp reads. Per the original workflow: SOAPnuke was used to process the raw data, with reads discarded if the reads contained adapters or uncalled bases, had a mean Phred below 15, or lacked an exact constant-primer or identifier match. High-quality paired reads were merged with COPE v1.2.5, and unique nucleotide sequences were defined as clonotypes. MiTCR v1.1 was used to align the clonotypes against IMGT TRBV, TRBD and TRBJ reference segments. The analysis was restricted to V-J combinations with a frequency above 0.0001, which together covered just over 98% of the repertoires. The TCS score was defined as F50 (clonal expansion) divided by E x V (chaos), with BLOSUM62-based TCRdist calculated between CDR3 peptides within each V-J. Welch's t-statistics and random forest reduced fewer than 550 V-J features to 13, which were used in a naive Bayes classifier (R e1071). TCRdb itself trimmed the public reads at Q25 with fastp, ran MiXCR and retained productive beta chains. All rows with the same CDR3 protein become a single entry with the most common DNA and genes. The V and J calls shown here were made by TCRdb, not taken from the authors' results. A total of 300,000 to 450,000 distinct CDR3 sequences appear in this sample, 13% to 15% of them only once. The ten largest clones take up 15% to 20% of the sample.

For this clonotype: Its specific antigen is unknown. Base qualities were left out, and no much larger clone turns up one base away.

Input material: blood. The chain was built from TRBV5-4 and TRBJ1-1; 11 bases in the middle match TRBD1. This clonotype was sampled from a young woman with Graves' ophthalmopathy. The CDR3 region: CASSFRDRGDAPEAFF. The sequence in DNA is TGTGCCAGCAGCTTTAGGGACAGGGGGGATGCCCCTGAAGCTTTCTTT.